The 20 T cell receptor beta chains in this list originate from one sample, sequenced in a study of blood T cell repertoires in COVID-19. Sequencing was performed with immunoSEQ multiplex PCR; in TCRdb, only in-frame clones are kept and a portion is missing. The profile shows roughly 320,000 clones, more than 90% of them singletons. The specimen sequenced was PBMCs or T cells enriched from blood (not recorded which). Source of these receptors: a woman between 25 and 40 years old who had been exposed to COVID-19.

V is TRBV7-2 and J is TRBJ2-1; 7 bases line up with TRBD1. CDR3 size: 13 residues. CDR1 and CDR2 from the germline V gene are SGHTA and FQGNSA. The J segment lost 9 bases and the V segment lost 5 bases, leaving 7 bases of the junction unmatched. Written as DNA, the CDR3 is TGTGCCAGCAGCCGCCGGGACAGAGCTGAGCAGTTCTTC. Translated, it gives CASSRRDRAEQFF.

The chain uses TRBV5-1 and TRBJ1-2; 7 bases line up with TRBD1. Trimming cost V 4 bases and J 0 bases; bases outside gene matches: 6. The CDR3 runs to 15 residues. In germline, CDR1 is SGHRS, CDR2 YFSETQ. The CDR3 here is CASSPDRWANYGYTF. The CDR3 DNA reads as TGCGCCAGCAGCCCGGACAGGTGGGCTAACTATGGCTACACCTTC.

CDR3 protein: CASSDYRGHGYTF. In DNA form, the CDR3 reads TGTGCCAGCAGTGATTACAGGGGGCATGGCTACACCTTC. This sequence joins TRBV12-3 or TRBV12-4 and TRBJ1-2, with 9 bases matching TRBD1. The CDR3 spans 13 residues. V gave up 5 bases and J gave up 6 bases; unmatched junction bases: 4.

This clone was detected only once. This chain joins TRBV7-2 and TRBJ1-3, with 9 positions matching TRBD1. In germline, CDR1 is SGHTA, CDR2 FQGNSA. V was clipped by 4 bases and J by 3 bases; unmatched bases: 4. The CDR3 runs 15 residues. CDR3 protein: CASSWDRDRGNTIYF. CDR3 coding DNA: TGTGCCAGCAGCTGGGACAGGGACCGTGGAAACACCATATATTTT.

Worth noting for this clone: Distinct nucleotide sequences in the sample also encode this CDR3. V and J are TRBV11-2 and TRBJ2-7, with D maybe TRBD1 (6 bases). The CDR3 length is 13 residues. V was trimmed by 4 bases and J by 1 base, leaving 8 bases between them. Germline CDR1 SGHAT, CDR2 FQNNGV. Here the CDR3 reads CASSSTGSYEQYF. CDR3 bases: TGTGCCAGCAGCTCGACAGGTTCCTACGAGCAGTACTTC.

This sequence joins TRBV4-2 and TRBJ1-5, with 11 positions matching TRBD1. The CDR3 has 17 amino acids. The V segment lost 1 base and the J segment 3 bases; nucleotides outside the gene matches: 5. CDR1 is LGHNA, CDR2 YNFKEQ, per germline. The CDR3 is CASSQVGTGGNNQPQHF. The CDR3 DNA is TGTGCCAGCAGCCAAGTCGGGACAGGGGGGAACAATCAGCCCCAGCATTTT.

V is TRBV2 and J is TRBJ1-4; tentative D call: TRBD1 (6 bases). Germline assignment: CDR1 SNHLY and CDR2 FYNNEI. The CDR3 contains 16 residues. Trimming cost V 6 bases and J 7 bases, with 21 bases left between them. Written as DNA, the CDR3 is TGTGCCAGCAGCCGAGACAGGACCAAATCGGGTGAAAAACTGTTTTTT. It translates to CASSRDRTKSGEKLFF. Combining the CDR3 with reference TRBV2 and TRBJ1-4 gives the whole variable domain EPEVTQTPSHQVTQMGQEVILRCVPISNHLYFYWYRQILGQKVEFLVSFYNNEISEKSEIFDDQFSVERPDGSNFTLKIRSTKLEDSAMYFCASSRDRTKSGEKLFFGSGTQLSVL.

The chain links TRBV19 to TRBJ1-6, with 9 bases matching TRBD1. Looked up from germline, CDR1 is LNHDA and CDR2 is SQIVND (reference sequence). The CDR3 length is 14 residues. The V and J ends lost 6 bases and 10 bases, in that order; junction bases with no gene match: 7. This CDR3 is CASSSGTGRSPLHF. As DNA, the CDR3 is TGTGCCAGTAGCTCCGGGACAGGGAGGTCACCCCTCCACTTT.

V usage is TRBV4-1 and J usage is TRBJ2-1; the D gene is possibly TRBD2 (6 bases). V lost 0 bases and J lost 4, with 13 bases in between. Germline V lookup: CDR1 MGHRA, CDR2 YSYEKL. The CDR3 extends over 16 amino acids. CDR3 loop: CASSQERRGAYNEQFF. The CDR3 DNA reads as TGCGCCAGCAGCCAAGAAAGGCGGGGCGCATACAATGAGCAGTTCTTC.

The CDR3 DNA is TGTGCCAGCAGTCAGTTGGAGGGACCCTACAATGAGCAGTTCTTC. It yields the protein CASSQLEGPYNEQFF. The V call is TRBV7-9, the J call TRBJ2-1; D is perhaps TRBD2 (6 bases). Germline-derived CDR1 and CDR2 are SEHNR and FQNEAQ (reference sequence). V lost 6 bases and J 2 bases, leaving 14 bases between the germline ends. CDR3 size: 15 residues.

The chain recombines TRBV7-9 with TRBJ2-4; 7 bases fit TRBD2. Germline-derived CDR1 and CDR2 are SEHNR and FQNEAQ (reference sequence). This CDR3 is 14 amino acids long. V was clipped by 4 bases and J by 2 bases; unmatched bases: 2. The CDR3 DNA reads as TGTGCCAGCAGCTCCGGGGGGACCAAAAACATTCAGTACTTC. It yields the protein CASSSGGTKNIQYF.

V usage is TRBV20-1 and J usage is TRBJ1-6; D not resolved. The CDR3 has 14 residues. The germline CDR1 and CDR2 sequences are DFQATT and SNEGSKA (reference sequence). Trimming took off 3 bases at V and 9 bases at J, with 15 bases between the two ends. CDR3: CSASRELGSSPLHF. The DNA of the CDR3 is TGCAGTGCTAGTCGAGAGCTAGGTAGTTCACCCCTCCACTTT.

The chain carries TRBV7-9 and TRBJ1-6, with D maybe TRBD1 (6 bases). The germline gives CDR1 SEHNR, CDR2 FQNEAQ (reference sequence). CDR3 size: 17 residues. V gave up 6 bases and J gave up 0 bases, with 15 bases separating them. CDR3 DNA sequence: TGTGCCAGCAGTTATACAGGGTCGAGCTCCTATAATTCACCCCTCCACTTT. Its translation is CASSYTGSSSYNSPLHF. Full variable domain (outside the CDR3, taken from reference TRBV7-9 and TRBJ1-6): DTGVSQNPRHKITKRGQNVTFRCDPISEHNRLYWYRQTLGQGPEFLTYFQNEAQLEKSRLLSDRFSAERPKGSFSTLEIQRTEQGDSAMYLCASSYTGSSSYNSPLHFGNGTRLTVT.

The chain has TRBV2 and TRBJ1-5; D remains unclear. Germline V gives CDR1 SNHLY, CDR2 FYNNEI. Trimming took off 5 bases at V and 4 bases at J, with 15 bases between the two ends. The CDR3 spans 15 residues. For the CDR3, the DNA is TGTGCCAGCAGTCTCACGGACTCTTGGAATCAGCCCCAGCATTTT. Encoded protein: CASSLTDSWNQPQHF. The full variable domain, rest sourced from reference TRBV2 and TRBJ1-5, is EPEVTQTPSHQVTQMGQEVILRCVPISNHLYFYWYRQILGQKVEFLVSFYNNEISEKSEIFDDQFSVERPDGSNFTLKIRSTKLEDSAMYFCASSLTDSWNQPQHFGDGTRLSIL.

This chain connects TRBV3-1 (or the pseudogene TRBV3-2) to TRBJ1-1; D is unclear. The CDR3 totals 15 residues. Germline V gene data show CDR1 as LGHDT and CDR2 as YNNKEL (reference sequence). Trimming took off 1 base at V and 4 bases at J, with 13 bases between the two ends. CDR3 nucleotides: TGTGCCAGCAGCCAAGGGATTGAGGGAGCCACTGAAGCTTTCTTT. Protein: CASSQGIEGATEAFF.

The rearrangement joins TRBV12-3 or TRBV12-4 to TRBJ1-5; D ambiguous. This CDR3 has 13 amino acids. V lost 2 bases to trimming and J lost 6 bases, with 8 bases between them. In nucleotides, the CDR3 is TGTGCCAGCAGTTTATATCCGGGTCAGCCCCAGCATTTT. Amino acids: CASSLYPGQPQHF.

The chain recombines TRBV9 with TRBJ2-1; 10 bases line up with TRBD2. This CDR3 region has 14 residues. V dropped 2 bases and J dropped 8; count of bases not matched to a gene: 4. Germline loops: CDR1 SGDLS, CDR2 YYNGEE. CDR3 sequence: CASSVKRGGDEQFF. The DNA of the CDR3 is TGTGCCAGCAGCGTTAAGCGGGGGGGCGATGAGCAGTTCTTC.

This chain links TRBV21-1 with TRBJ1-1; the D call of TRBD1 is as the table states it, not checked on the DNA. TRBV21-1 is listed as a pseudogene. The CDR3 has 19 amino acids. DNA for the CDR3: TGTGCCAGCAGCAAAGGCCGCGACAGGGGGCTGAGGAGGAACACTGAAGCTTTCTTT. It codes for CASSKGRDRGLRRNTEAFF.

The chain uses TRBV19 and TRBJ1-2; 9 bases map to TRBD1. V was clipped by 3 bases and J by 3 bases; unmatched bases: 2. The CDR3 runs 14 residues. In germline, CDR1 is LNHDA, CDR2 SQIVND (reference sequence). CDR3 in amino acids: CASSIDRGYYGYTF. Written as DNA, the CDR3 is TGTGCCAGTAGTATCGACAGGGGGTACTATGGCTACACCTTC.

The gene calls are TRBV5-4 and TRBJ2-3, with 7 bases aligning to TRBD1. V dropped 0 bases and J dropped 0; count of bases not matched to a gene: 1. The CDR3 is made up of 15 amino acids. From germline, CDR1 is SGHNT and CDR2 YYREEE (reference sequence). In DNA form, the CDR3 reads TGTGCCAGCAGCTTGGGACAGGGTAGCACAGATACGCAGTATTTT. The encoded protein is CASSLGQGSTDTQYF.